A selection of T cell receptor beta chains follows, all from one sample in a study of blood T cells in healthy people across ages. TCRdb independently ran MiXCR on the 5' RACE reads; one entry per CDR3 protein. The sample includes approximately 810,000 distinct CDR3 sequences, under 40% of them seen just once. The source material was blood. Every receptor here comes from a man aged 18 to 30 in good health. The CDR3 runs from the conserved cysteine through the conserved F or W.

CASSRPGGQGYTGELFF | TRBJ2-2 | TRBV4-3
CASSKGERVTILGAYF | TRBJ2-5 | TRBV21-1
CASSFGAVETQYF | TRBJ2-5 | TRBV5-6
CASSFPTNLAYDYTF | TRBJ1-2 | TRBV6-2/TRBV6-3
CASSQRQGYQPQHF | TRBJ1-5 | TRBV7-8
CASSLDLGEAYEQYF | TRBJ2-7 | TRBV11-2
CASSRGGQGAFNEQYF | TRBJ2-5 | TRBV12-3/TRBV12-4
CASSLGVTGRPNYGYTF | TRBJ1-2 | TRBV5-1
CASSVGVDERFF | TRBJ2-1 | TRBV7-9
CASSPRGGVADTQYF | TRBJ2-3 | TRBV11-3
CASSPEGTTGGTEAFF | TRBJ1-1 | TRBV4-1
CASSLAGGGAKNIQYF | TRBJ2-4 | TRBV7-2
CASSQRDSGSYNEQFF | TRBJ2-1 | TRBV4-3
CAISESDSDSNQPQHF | TRBJ1-5 | TRBV10-3
CASSDRTSPEQFF | TRBJ2-1 | TRBV28
CASSYGNRQNSYEQYF | TRBJ2-7 | TRBV6-6
CSVDSLSNYGYTF | TRBJ1-2 | TRBV20-1
CASSYRGLGGTDTQYF | TRBJ2-3 | TRBV11-2
CASSYDGGSAYNEQFF | TRBJ2-1 | TRBV6-6